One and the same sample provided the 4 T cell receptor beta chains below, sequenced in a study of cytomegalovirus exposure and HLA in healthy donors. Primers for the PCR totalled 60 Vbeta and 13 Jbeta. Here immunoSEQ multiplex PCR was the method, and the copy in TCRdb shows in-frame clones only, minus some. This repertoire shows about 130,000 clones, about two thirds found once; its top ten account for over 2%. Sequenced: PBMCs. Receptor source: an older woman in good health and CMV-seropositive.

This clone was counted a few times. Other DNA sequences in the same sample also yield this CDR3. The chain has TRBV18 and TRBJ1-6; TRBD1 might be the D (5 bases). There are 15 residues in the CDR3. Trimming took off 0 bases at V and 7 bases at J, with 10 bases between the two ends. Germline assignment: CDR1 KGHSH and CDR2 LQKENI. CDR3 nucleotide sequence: TGTGCCAGCTCACCACCCGGGGGGAGCAATTCACCCCTCCACTTT. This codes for CASSPPGGSNSPLHF.

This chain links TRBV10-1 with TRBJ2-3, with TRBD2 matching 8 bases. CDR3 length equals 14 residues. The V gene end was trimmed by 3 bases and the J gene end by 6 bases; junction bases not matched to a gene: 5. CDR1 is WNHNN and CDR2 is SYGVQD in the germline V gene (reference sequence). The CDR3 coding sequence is TGCGCCAGCAGTGACCGGGGGGGTACGGATACGCAGTATTTT. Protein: CASSDRGGTDTQYF.

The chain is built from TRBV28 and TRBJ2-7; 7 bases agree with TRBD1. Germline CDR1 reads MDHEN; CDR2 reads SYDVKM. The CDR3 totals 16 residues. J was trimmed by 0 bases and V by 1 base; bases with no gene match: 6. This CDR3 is CASSLYEGASSYEQYF. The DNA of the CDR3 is TGTGCCAGCAGTTTATATGAGGGGGCCTCCTCCTACGAGCAGTACTTC.

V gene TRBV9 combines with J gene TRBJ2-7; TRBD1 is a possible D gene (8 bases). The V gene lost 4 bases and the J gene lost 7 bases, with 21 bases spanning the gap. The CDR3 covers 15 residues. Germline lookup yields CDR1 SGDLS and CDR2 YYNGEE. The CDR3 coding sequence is TGTGCCAGCAGCATCCGTGACTACAGGGGGGGAGAGCAGTACTTC. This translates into CASSIRDYRGGEQYF.